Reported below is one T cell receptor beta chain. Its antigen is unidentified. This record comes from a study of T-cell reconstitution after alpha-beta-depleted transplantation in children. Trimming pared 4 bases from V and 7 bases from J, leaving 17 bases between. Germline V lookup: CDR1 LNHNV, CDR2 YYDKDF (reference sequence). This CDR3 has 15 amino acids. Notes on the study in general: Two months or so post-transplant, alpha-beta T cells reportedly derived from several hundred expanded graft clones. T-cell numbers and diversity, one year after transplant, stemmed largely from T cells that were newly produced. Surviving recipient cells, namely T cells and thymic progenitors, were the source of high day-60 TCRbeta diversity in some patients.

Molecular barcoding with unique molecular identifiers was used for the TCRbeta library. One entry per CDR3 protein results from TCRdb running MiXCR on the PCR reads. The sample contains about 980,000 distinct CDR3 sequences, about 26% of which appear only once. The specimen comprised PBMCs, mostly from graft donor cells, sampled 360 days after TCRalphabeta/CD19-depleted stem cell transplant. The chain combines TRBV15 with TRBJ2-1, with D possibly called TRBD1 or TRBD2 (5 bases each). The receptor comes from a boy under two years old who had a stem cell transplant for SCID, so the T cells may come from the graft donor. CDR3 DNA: TGTGCCACCAGCACCTCCGGGACCCCACGTAATGAGCAGTTCTTC. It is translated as CATSTSGTPRNEQFF.